This TCR beta chain was retrieved from a study of CD8 T cells in ankylosing spondylitis. Study-wide results and limits: Characteristic of ankylosing spondylitis blood, it appeared, was a TCR beta motif comprising several highly homologous variants. Some motif variants were previously reported in reactive arthritis synovial fluid and blood.

The CDR3 spans 14 residues. Germline CDR1 and CDR2: LGHDT and YNNKEL (reference sequence). J was trimmed by 6 bases and V by 4 bases; bases with no gene match: 5. A quantitative 5'-RACE method, one with molecular barcodes, was used to make TCR beta libraries. Each CDR3 protein gets one entry after TCRdb re-called the 5' RACE reads with MiXCR. The profile covers 470,000 or so distinct CDR3 sequences, with 25% to 30% appearing a single time and 0.89% taken by the ten largest. Regarding this clonotype: Its cognate antigen is unknown.

Sequencing was done on a sample of blood, either unsorted or a sorted T cell fraction (not recorded which). This chain uses TRBV3-1 with TRBJ2-3, with 9 bases fitting TRBD2. This clonotype was obtained from a male donor with ankylosing spondylitis. As DNA, the CDR3 is TGTGCCAGCAGCCGGGGACTAGCTGAGGATACGCAGTATTTT. This gives the protein CASSRGLAEDTQYF.